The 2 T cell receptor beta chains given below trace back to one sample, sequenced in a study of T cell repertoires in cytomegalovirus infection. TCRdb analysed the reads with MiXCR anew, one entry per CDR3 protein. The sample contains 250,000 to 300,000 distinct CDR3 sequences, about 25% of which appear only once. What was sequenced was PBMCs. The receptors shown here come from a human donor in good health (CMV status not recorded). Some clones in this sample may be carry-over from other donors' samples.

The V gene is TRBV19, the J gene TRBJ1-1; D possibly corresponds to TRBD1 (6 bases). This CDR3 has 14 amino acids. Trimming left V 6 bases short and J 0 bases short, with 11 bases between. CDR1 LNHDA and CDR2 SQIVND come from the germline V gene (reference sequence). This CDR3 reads CASRGGDMNTEAFF. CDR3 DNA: TGTGCCAGTAGAGGGGGGGATATGAACACTGAAGCTTTCTTT.

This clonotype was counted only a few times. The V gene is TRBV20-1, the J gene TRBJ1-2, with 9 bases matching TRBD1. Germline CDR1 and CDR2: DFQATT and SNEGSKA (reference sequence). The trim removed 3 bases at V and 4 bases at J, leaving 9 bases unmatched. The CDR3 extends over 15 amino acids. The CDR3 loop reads CSAREPGQGLYGYTF. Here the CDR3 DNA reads TGCAGTGCTAGGGAGCCGGGACAGGGCCTCTATGGCTACACCTTC.